This section outlines one TCR beta chain sequence together with its context. Its antigen is unidentified. This entry comes from a study of shared clonotypes between healthy human individuals. Study conclusions and caveats: Depth of sequencing was expected to influence donor clonotype sharing. Specimens sampled were limited to blood, with tissue repertoires likely differing.

Unsorted PBMC DNA went through sequencing on ten immunoSEQ deep assay plates. Sequencing was performed with immunoSEQ multiplex PCR; in TCRdb, only in-frame clones are kept and a portion is missing. The top ten hold over 9.5% of the sample, which has around 500,000 clones, over 75% seen once. The donor population consisted of healthy HIV-negative adults with no recent acute infections or vaccinations. The receptor comes from a woman in her 40s in good health. Some clones in this sample may be carry-over from other donors' samples. Sequencing used PBMCs.

For the CDR3, the DNA is TGTGCCACCAGCCCCGACAGGGGGCGCTCTGGGGCCAACGTCCTGACTTTC. Translated: CATSPDRGRSGANVLTF. The gene calls are TRBV15 and TRBJ2-6; 10 nucleotides match TRBD1. The CDR3 covers 17 residues. Trimming removed 5 bases from V and 0 bases from J; junction bases left unmatched: 4. Germline CDR1 is LNHNV and CDR2 is YYDKDF (reference sequence).